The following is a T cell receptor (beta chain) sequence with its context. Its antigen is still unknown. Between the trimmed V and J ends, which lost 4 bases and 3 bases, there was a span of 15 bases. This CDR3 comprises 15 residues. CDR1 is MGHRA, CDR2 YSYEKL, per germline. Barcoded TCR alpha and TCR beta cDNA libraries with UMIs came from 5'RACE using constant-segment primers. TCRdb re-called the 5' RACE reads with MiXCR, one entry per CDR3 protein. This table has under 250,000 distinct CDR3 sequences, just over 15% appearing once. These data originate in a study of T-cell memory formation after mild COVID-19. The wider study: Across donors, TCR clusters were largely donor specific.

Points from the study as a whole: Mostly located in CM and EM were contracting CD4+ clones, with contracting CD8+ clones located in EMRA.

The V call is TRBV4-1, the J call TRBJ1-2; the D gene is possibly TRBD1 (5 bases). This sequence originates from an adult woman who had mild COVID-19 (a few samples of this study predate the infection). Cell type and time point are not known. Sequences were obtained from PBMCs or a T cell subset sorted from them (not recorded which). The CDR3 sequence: CASSLNVGGDYGYTF. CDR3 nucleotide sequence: TGCGCCAGCAGCCTTAATGTTGGAGGGGACTATGGCTACACCTTC.